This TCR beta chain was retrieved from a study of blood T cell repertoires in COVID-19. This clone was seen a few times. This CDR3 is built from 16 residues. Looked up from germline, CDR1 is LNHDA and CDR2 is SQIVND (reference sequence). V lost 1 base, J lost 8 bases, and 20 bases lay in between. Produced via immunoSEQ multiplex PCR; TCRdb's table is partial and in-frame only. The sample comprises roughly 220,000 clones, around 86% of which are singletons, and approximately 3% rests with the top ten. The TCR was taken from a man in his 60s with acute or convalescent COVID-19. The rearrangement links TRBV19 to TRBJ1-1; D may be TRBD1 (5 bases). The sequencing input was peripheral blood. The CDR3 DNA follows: TGTGCCAGTAGTATAGGGTCTCGAAGGCAGGGCTCGGAAGCTTTCTTT. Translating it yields CASSIGSRRQGSEAFF.